This T cell receptor (beta chain) came from a study of human CD8 memory T cell subsets. Broader study findings: Estimation with Chao1 suggested higher diversity among stem-like memory T cells relative to precursor exhausted T cells. Whereas effector memory cells differed, stem-like memory and precursor exhausted T cells had comparably high diversity.

The authors identified stem-like memory CD8+ T cells (TSTEM) as CCR7+ PD-1- TIGIT-. Points on this clonotype: The antigen remains unidentified.

Construction of TCR beta libraries was accomplished by means of UMI-labeled 5' RACE. After re-calling the 5' RACE reads, TCRdb lists one entry per CDR3 protein, DNA absent. The sample has around 11,000 distinct CDR3 sequences; the top ten hold 8% to 10%. The CDR3 contains 16 residues. CDR1 and CDR2 from the germline V gene are SGHDN and FVKESK. The receptor was isolated from a human donor in good health. The material sequenced was CD8+ stem-like memory T cells (TSCM and TCM) sorted from PBMCs. Subset in this sample: stem-like memory CD8 T cells (TSTEM), CCR7+ PD-1- TIGIT-. This chain connects TRBV14 to TRBJ2-7; TCRdb's D call, TRBD1, is unchecked because there is no DNA. The CDR3 sequence is CASSQSYDSVIYEQYF.